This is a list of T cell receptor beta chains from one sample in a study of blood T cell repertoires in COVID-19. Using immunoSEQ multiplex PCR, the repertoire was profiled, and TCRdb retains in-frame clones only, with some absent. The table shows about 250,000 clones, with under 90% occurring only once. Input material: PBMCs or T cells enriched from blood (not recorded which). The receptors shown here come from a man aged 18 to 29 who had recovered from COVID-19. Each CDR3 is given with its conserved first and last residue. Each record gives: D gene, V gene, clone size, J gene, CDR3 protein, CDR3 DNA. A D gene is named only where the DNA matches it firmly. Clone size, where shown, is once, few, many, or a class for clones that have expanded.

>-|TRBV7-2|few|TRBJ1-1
CASKTYLNTEAFF
TGTGCCAGCAAAACTTATCTGAACACTGAAGCTTTCTTT
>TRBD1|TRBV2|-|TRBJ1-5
CASSDGDRGSWGNQPQHF
TGTGCCAGCAGTGATGGGGACAGGGGCTCTTGGGGCAATCAGCCCCAGCATTTT
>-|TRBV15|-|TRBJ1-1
CATSRGSGEEAFF
TGTGCCACCAGCAGAGGTTCGGGGGAGGAAGCTTTCTTT
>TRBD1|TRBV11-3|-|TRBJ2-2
CASSHAGTVNTGELFF
TGTGCCAGCAGCCACGCCGGGACAGTCAACACCGGGGAGCTGTTTTTT
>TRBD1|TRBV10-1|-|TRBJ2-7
CASSEDRGSYEQYF
TGCGCCAGCAGTGAGGACAGGGGTTCCTACGAGCAGTACTTC
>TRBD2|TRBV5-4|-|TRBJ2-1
CASSKGTSGAYNEQFF
TGTGCCAGCAGCAAGGGGACTAGCGGGGCATACAATGAGCAGTTCTTC
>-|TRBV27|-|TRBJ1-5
CASRRDNSNQPQHF
TGTGCCAGCAGACGGGATAATAGCAATCAGCCCCAGCATTTT
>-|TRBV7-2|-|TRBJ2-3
CASSLTGNPDTQYF
TGTGCCAGCAGCCTAACCGGGAACCCAGATACGCAGTATTTT
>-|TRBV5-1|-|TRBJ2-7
CASSPYDLGGNYEQYF
TGCGCCAGCAGCCCGTACGATTTAGGGGGTAACTACGAGCAGTACTTC
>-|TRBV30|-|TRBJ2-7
CAWSASSWSYEQYF
TGTGCCTGGAGTGCGTCCTCATGGAGCTACGAGCAGTACTTC
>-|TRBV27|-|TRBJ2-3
CASSPLGVRGGTQYF
TGTGCCAGCAGTCCCCTAGGTGTAAGGGGCGGTACGCAGTATTTT
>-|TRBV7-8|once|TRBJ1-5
CASSQGGFHRGSQHF
TGTGCCAGCAGCCAAGGAGGCTTCCATCGAGGGTCCCAGCATTTT
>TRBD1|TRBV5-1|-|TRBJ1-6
CASSSGTGNSPLHF
TGCGCCAGCAGTTCCGGGACAGGCAATTCACCCCTCCACTTT
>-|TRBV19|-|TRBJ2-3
CASSIDGGNTDTQYF
TGTGCCAGTAGTATCGATGGGGGCAACACAGATACGCAGTATTTT
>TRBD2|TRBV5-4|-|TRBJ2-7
CASSSGLAAIEQYF
TGTGCCAGCAGTTCGGGACTAGCTGCCATCGAGCAGTACTTC
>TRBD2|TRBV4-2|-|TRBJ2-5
CASSQGLGLTGEETQYF
TGTGCCAGCAGCCAAGGTCTGGGACTAACCGGCGAAGAGACCCAGTACTTC
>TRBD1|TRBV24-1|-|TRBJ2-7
CATSSGTGGLREQYF
TGTGCCACCAGTTCCGGGACAGGGGGACTGAGGGAGCAGTACTTC
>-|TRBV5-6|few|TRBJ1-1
CASSLVGGTRTEAFF
TGTGCCAGCAGCTTGGTTGGGGGCACGCGGACTGAAGCTTTCTTT
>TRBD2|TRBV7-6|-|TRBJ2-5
CASSLETPGLAQETQYF
TGTGCCAGCAGCTTAGAGACTCCGGGACTAGCCCAAGAGACCCAGTACTTC
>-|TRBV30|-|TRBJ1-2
CAWWSYWGYTF
TGTGCCTGGTGGAGTTATTGGGGCTACACCTTC
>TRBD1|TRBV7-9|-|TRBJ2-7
CASSVRQGTIYEQYF
TGTGCCAGCAGCGTCAGACAGGGGACCATCTACGAGCAGTACTTC
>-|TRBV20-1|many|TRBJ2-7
CSARDVREQYF
TGCAGTGCTAGAGACGTCCGGGAGCAGTACTTC
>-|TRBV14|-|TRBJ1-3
CASSQGQIGNTIYF
TGTGCCAGCAGCCAAGGACAAATTGGAAACACCATATATTTT
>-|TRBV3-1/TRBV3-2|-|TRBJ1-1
CASSQYSRDTEAFF
TGTGCCAGCAGCCAGTATTCACGGGACACTGAAGCTTTCTTT
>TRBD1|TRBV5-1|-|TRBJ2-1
CASSPGQGPYNEQFF
TGCGCCAGCAGCCCTGGACAGGGCCCCTACAATGAGCAGTTCTTC
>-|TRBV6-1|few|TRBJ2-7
CASSEGHSYEQYF
TGTGCCAGCAGTGAAGGACACTCCTACGAGCAGTACTTC